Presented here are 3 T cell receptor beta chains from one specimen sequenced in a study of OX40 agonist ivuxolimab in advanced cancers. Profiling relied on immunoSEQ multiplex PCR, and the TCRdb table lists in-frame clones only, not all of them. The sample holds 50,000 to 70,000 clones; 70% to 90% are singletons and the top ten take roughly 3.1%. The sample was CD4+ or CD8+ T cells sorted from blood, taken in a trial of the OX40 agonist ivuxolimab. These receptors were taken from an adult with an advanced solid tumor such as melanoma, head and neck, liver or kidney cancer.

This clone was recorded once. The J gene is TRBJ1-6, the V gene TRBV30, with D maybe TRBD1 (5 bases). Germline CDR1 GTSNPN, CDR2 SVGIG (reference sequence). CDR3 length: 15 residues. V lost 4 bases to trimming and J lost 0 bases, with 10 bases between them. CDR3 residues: CAWTAGSSYNSPLHF. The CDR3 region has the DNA TGTGCCTGGACCGCAGGGAGCTCCTATAATTCACCCCTCCACTTT.

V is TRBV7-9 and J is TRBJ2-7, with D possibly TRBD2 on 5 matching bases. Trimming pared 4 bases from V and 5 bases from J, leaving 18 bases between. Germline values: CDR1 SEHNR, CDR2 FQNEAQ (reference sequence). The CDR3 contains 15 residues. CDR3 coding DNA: TGTGCCAGCAGCTCCCGGGGAGCAGGAGCCCACGAGCAGTACTTC. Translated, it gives CASSSRGAGAHEQYF.

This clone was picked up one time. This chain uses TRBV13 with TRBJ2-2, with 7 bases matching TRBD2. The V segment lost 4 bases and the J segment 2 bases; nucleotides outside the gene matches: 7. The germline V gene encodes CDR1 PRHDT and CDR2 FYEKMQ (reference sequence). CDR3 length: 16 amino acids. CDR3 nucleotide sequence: TGTGCCAGCAGCTGGGGGAGGGGAGTAAACACCGGGGAGCTGTTTTTT. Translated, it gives CASSWGRGVNTGELFF. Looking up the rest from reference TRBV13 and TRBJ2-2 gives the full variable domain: AAGVIQSPRHLIKEKRETATLKCYPIPRHDTVYWYQQGPGQDPQFLISFYEKMQSDKGSIPDRFSAQQFSDYHSELNMSSLELGDSALYFCASSWGRGVNTGELFFGEGSRLTVL.